Shown below are 13 T cell receptor beta chains from a single sample sequenced in a study of PD-1 blockade in classical Hodgkin lymphoma. The method was immunoSEQ multiplex PCR; TCRdb's version includes in-frame clones alone and lacks a portion of them. This sample carries some 43,000 clones, roughly 86% of them seen once, and the ten largest clones take just over 5.5%. Each patient's relapse followed autologous stem cell transplantation, and brentuximab vedotin exposure varied. The starting material was peripheral blood mononuclear cells (PBMCs), obtained before the second cycle of nivolumab. The receptors shown here come from a human donor with classical Hodgkin lymphoma.

The chain combines TRBV13 with TRBJ1-4; D unresolved. This CDR3 is 15 amino acids long. V lost 5 bases and J 0 bases, leaving 10 bases between the germline ends. The germline gives CDR1 PRHDT, CDR2 FYEKMQ (reference sequence). CDR3 protein: CASSRRTATNEKLFF. As DNA, the CDR3 is TGTGCCAGCAGCAGAAGGACGGCAACTAATGAAAAACTGTTTTTT.

V is TRBV9 and J is TRBJ2-5; no reliable D call. The CDR3 length is 13 residues. Germline V gene lookup returns CDR1 SGDLS and CDR2 YYNGEE. Trimming pared 0 bases from V and 4 bases from J, leaving 7 bases between. The CDR3 loop is CASSVAASETQYF. The CDR3 DNA reads TGTGCCAGCAGCGTAGCAGCATCAGAGACCCAGTACTTC.

This clone showed up just a few times. J is TRBJ2-5 and V is TRBV6-1; 13 bases map to TRBD2. V was pared by 3 bases and J by 5 bases, with 9 bases of the junction left unmatched. CDR3 length: 17 residues. Per germline, CDR1 MNHNS and CDR2 SASEGT. As DNA, the CDR3 is TGTGCCAGCAGTGATCGGACTAGCGGGAGATCGAGGGAGACCCAGTACTTC. It encodes CASSDRTSGRSRETQYF.

The chain employs TRBV27 and TRBJ1-1; 7 nucleotides align to TRBD1. J lost 5 bases, V lost 5 bases, and 14 bases had no gene match. The CDR3 runs 16 residues. Germline V gene lookup returns CDR1 MNHEY and CDR2 SMNVEV (reference sequence). The CDR3, as DNA: TGTGCCAGCAGTACGCAGACACCCACAGGGGAGACTGAAGCTTTCTTT. It codes for CASSTQTPTGETEAFF.

V gene TRBV27 combines with J gene TRBJ2-2; D is perhaps TRBD1 (5 bases). With 5 bases removed from V and 6 bases from J, the gap between germline ends came to 10 bases. Germline V gene sequence: CDR1 MNHEY, CDR2 SMNVEV (reference sequence). The CDR3 spans 13 residues. As DNA, the CDR3 is TGTGCCAGCAGTCAGGGCCGTTCCGGGGAGCTGTTTTTT. Translating gives CASSQGRSGELFF.

J is TRBJ1-4 and V is TRBV4-1, with 10 bases identical to TRBD1. The V gene's germline CDR1 is MGHRA and CDR2 YSYEKL. V lost 2 bases and J lost 5; bases outside the gene matches: 2. The CDR3 covers 15 residues. CDR3: CASSQPGQGNEKLFF. Written as DNA, the CDR3 is TGCGCCAGCAGCCAACCGGGACAGGGGAATGAAAAACTGTTTTTT.

The rearrangement links TRBV19 to TRBJ2-1; 9 bases map to TRBD2. V lost 2 bases, J lost 8 bases, and 13 bases stayed unmatched. The CDR3 is made up of 17 amino acids. Germline assignment: CDR1 LNHDA and CDR2 SQIVND (reference sequence). The CDR3 region has the DNA TGTGCCAGTAGTATAACCCTCGCGGGAGGGCCCTCCGATGAGCAGTTCTTC. Translation: CASSITLAGGPSDEQFF.

Here the CDR3 DNA reads TGTGCCAGAAGCTTATTGGAAGAGACCCAGTACTTC. Encoded protein: CARSLLEETQYF. The chain joins TRBV5-3 to TRBJ2-5, with no clear D. TRBV5-3 is noted as an ORF with a role that remains uncertain. V dropped 2 bases and J dropped 3 bases, with 5 bases sitting between them. The CDR3 contains 12 residues.

This chain links TRBV5-1 with TRBJ2-1; TRBD2 agrees at 10 bases. The CDR3 totals 14 residues. Trimming at V came to 4 bases and at J to 8 bases, leaving 6 bases not matched to a gene. Germline V gene lookup returns CDR1 SGHRS and CDR2 YFSETQ. The CDR3 loop reads CASSLGLAGDEQFF. The CDR3, as DNA: TGCGCCAGCAGCCTGGGGCTAGCGGGAGATGAGCAGTTCTTC.

Concerning this clone: At the DNA level, this CDR3 is encoded by other sequences in the same sample as well. The V gene is TRBV19, the J gene TRBJ2-3, with 7 bases lining up with TRBD1. The CDR3 has 16 amino acids. Germline V gives CDR1 LNHDA, CDR2 SQIVND (reference sequence). V was pared by 1 base and J by 1 base, with 5 bases of the junction left unmatched. The CDR3 here is CASSIGTGEGTDTQYF. CDR3 nucleotides: TGTGCCAGTAGTATAGGAACAGGGGAAGGCACAGATACGCAGTATTTT.

This sequence joins TRBV7-3 and TRBJ2-2; unclear D gene. Germline CDR1 is SGHTA and CDR2 is FQGTGA. V was pared by 4 bases and J by 7 bases, with 22 bases between. The CDR3 length is 17 residues. The CDR3: CASSSTATHRRGGELFF. DNA of the CDR3: TGTGCCAGCAGCTCGACCGCGACCCACCGTCGTGGCGGGGAGCTGTTTTTT.

The rearrangement links TRBV10-3 to TRBJ1-1; TRBD1 agrees at 7 bases. The V and J ends lost 3 bases and 4 bases, in that order; junction bases with no gene match: 8. Germline assignment: CDR1 ENHRY and CDR2 SYGVKD. CDR3 size: 15 residues. CDR3 protein: CAISDWRGQGTEAFF. Written as DNA, the CDR3 is TGTGCCATCAGTGACTGGAGGGGGCAGGGCACTGAAGCTTTCTTT.

The rearrangement uses TRBV7-5 and TRBJ2-1; TRBD2 is the table's D call and was not checked against the DNA. TRBV7-5 is classified as a pseudogene. CDR3 length equals 17 residues. CDR3 coding DNA: TGTGCCAGAAGCCGGGCCTTACTAGCGGGGGGTTACAATGAGCAGTTCTTC. Translating it yields CARSRALLAGGYNEQFF.